The 5 T cell receptor beta chains below all came from one sample that was sequenced in a study of Ad26.COV2.S vaccination and SARS-CoV-2 variants. TCRdb's table, derived via immunoSEQ multiplex PCR, lists solely in-frame clones and lacks some. The table records about 500,000 clones, 80% to 90% of them present only once. Treatment specified: about 20 received Ad26.COV2.S at low or high dose, single or two shots; roughly five received placebo; per-sample allocation not given. Material that was analyzed had been drawn on day 63 after the first vaccine or placebo injection. The sample consisted of peripheral blood, taken in a trial of Ad26.COV2.S vaccine versus placebo. These receptors originate from a person aged 18-65 years who received the Ad26.COV2.S COVID-19 vaccine or a placebo.

The chain carries TRBV5-8 and TRBJ1-2, with TRBD1 identical over 7 bases. This CDR3 region has 15 residues. Germline lookup yields CDR1 SGHTS and CDR2 YDEGEE. J was trimmed by 5 bases and V by 2 bases; bases with no gene match: 9. CDR3 coding DNA: TGTGCCAGCAGCTTAGGACAGGCGATCAAATATGGCTACACCTTC. It yields the protein CASSLGQAIKYGYTF.

This clone came up once. The chain recombines TRBV5-1 with TRBJ1-6; the D gene is possibly TRBD1 (6 bases). Trimming took off 1 base at V and 7 bases at J, with 15 bases between the two ends. Germline V CDR1 and CDR2: SGHRS, YFSETQ. This CDR3 has 16 residues. CDR3 coding DNA: TGCGCCAGCAGCTTGATTCCTGGACAGCAGAATTCACCCCTCCACTTT. Translating gives CASSLIPGQQNSPLHF.

The chain couples TRBV2 to TRBJ2-2, with D perhaps given as TRBD1 or TRBD2 (5 bases each). CDR1 is SNHLY and CDR2 is FYNNEI in the germline V gene. CDR3 length: 15 residues. The germline V and J ends were trimmed by 10 bases and 1 base, with 16 bases remaining between them. CDR3 bases: TGTGCCATCTGGCCGGGGCAAGTGAACACCGGGGAGCTGTTTTTT. Protein sequence: CAIWPGQVNTGELFF. Combining the CDR3 with reference TRBV2 and TRBJ2-2 gives the whole variable domain EPEVTQTPSHQVTQMGQEVILRCVPISNHLYFYWYRQILGQKVEFLVSFYNNEISEKSEIFDDQFSVERPDGSNFTLKIRSTKLEDSAMYFCAIWPGQVNTGELFFGEGSRLTVL.

The chain employs TRBV5-1 and TRBJ1-1; perhaps TRBD1 as D (6 bases). Germline V CDR1 and CDR2: SGHRS, YFSETQ. The V end was cut by 2 bases, the J end by 2 bases, with 13 bases between. The CDR3 totals 15 residues. CDR3 sequence reads: CASSFTGRGNTEAFF. The CDR3 nucleotides are TGCGCCAGCAGCTTTACAGGGAGGGGAAACACTGAAGCTTTCTTT.

The rearrangement uses TRBV19 and TRBJ2-2; TRBD2 aligns across 16 bases. V lost 5 bases, J lost 7 bases, and 10 bases stayed unmatched. The CDR3 is made up of 18 amino acids. Germline values: CDR1 LNHDA, CDR2 SQIVND (reference sequence). For the CDR3, the DNA is TGTGCCAGTAGTCCAACCGGGACTAGCGGGAGGGCCGGCGGGGAGCTGTTTTTT. It specifies CASSPTGTSGRAGGELFF. Looking up the rest from reference TRBV19 and TRBJ2-2 gives the full variable domain: DGGITQSPKYLFRKEGQNVTLSCEQNLNHDAMYWYRQDPGQGLRLIYYSQIVNDFQKGDIAEGYSVSREKKESFPLTVTSAQKNPTAFYLCASSPTGTSGRAGGELFFGEGSRLTVL.